These T cell receptor beta chains were read from a single sample in a study of identifying expanded T cells in peripheral blood. Assay used: immunoSEQ multiplex PCR; TCRdb lists only in-frame clones, some missing. This sample has over 90,000 clones, with roughly 87% found just once. Material for sequencing was blood. The origin of the receptors is a person between 18 and 75 years old in good health. CDR3s include the opening cysteine and the closing phenylalanine or tryptophan. A D gene is named only where the DNA matches it firmly. Only some rows state a clone size, as once, few, many or a class for expanded clones.

CDR3 DNA	CDR3 protein	clone size	J gene	V gene	D gene
TGCAGCGTCGCCGGGACAGGCGACTACGAGCAGTACTTC	CSVAGTGDYEQYF	NA	TRBJ2-7	TRBV29-1	TRBD1
TGTGCCAGCTCACCACCGGGGGGTCCCGGGGAGCTGTTTTTT	CASSPPGGPGELFF	NA	TRBJ2-2	TRBV18	NA
TGCGCCAGCAGCTTCGGGGGGGACGGCCCCACAGATACGCAGTATTTT	CASSFGGDGPTDTQYF	NA	TRBJ2-3	TRBV5-1	TRBD2
TGTGCCAGTAGCCCCAATAACAAACAGGGGAATGAGCAGTTCTTC	CASSPNNKQGNEQFF	NA	TRBJ2-1	TRBV19	TRBD1
TGTGCCAGCAGACTGACACGGAGGGCCCTCCACTTT	CASRLTRRALHF	NA	TRBJ1-6	TRBV2	NA
TGTGCCAGCAGTGAAGACTTCAACATTCAGTACTTC	CASSEDFNIQYF	NA	TRBJ2-4	TRBV6-1	NA
TGTGCCAGCAGCGCCTACAATGAGCAGTTCTTC	CASSAYNEQFF	once	TRBJ2-1	TRBV2	NA
TGTGCCAGCATGGCTAACACTGAAGCTTTCTTT	CASMANTEAFF	NA	TRBJ1-1	TRBV6-5	NA
TGTGCCAGCAGTGTAACCGGGACAGCGAGCTCCTATAATTCACCCCTCCACTTT	CASSVTGTASSYNSPLHF	NA	TRBJ1-6	TRBV6-1	TRBD1
TGTGCCAGCAGCTGGGGCCTTGGGGGGGATCAGCCCCAGCATTTT	CASSWGLGGDQPQHF	NA	TRBJ1-5	TRBV7-2	NA
TGTGCCAGCTCCCCCCGGCATGAGCAGTTCTTC	CASSPRHEQFF	NA	TRBJ2-1	TRBV18	NA
TGTGCCTGGAGTGCAGAAGTCTATAGCAATCAGCCCCAGCATTTT	CAWSAEVYSNQPQHF	NA	TRBJ1-5	TRBV30	NA
TGCGCCAGCAGCGCTCCGAAGGGGAGTCGGCTCCGTTTC	CASSAPKGSRLRF	NA	TRBJ2-7	TRBV4-1	NA
TGTGCCAGTAGTAGGGACAGACCCTTCTATGGCTACACCTTC	CASSRDRPFYGYTF	NA	TRBJ1-2	TRBV19	TRBD1
TGTGCCAGCAGCTTGGCCTGGGGGGAATATGGCTACACCTTC	CASSLAWGEYGYTF	NA	TRBJ1-2	TRBV5-6	NA
TGTGCTAGTGGCTGGACAGGGCAGGGCTATGGCTACACCTTC	CASGWTGQGYGYTF	NA	TRBJ1-2	TRBV12-5	TRBD1
TGTGCCAGCAGCCCCCAAAACACCGGGGAGCTGTTTTTT	CASSPQNTGELFF	few	TRBJ2-2	TRBV7-7	NA
TGTGCCACCAGCGTTCCGGACGGTGAGCAGTTCTTC	CATSVPDGEQFF	NA	TRBJ2-1	TRBV15	NA
TGTGCCAGCAGCCCACCGCTGTCCCTCTACGAGCAGTACTTC	CASSPPLSLYEQYF	NA	TRBJ2-7	TRBV7-9	NA
TGTGCCAGCATGAGGGACAGGGGCAATGAGCAGTTCTTC	CASMRDRGNEQFF	NA	TRBJ2-1	TRBV2	TRBD1
TGTGCCACTTCCGGGGCCTACGAGCAGTACTTC	CATSGAYEQYF	NA	TRBJ2-7	TRBV6-1	NA
TGTGCCAGCAGCTTACGGACAGGGAACCCCATGAACACTGAAGCTTTCTTT	CASSLRTGNPMNTEAFF	NA	TRBJ1-1	TRBV7-2	TRBD1
TGTGCCAGTAGTATAGAGGGGGGCTATGGCTACACCTTC	CASSIEGGYGYTF	NA	TRBJ1-2	TRBV19	NA
TGCGCCAGCAGCCCCTACACAGCGATCCCCTCCTACGAGCAGTACTTC	CASSPYTAIPSYEQYF	once	TRBJ2-7	TRBV4-1	NA
TGTGCCAGCAGAGATACAGGGGGCAACTATGGCTACACCTTC	CASRDTGGNYGYTF	NA	TRBJ1-2	TRBV2	TRBD1
TGTGCCAGCAGCATCCGGACAGTTAATGAAAAACTGTTTTTT	CASSIRTVNEKLFF	NA	TRBJ1-4	TRBV7-8	NA
TGTGCCAGCAGATGGGACAGGGTGATGAACACTGAAGCTTTCTTT	CASRWDRVMNTEAFF	NA	TRBJ1-1	TRBV6-1	TRBD1
TGCGCCAGCAGCTTGAGGACTAGCCAGGGCGAGCAGTACTTC	CASSLRTSQGEQYF	once	TRBJ2-7	TRBV5-1	TRBD2
TGCAGCGTTGACGACGGGAGAGGCTACACCTTC	CSVDDGRGYTF	once	TRBJ1-2	TRBV29-1	NA
TGTGCCAGTAGTATCGGGCAGGGGTACACCGGGGAGCTGTTTTTT	CASSIGQGYTGELFF	NA	TRBJ2-2	TRBV19	NA